Sequencing of this TCR beta chain was carried out in a study of blood T cell repertoires in COVID-19. From germline, CDR1 is SGHNT and CDR2 YENEEA. The junction had 2 bases not matched to a gene; V was cut back by 3 bases and J by 0 bases. The CDR3 loop spans 14 amino acids. Measured with immunoSEQ multiplex PCR; TCRdb has only the in-frame clones, and not every one. The sample consists of under 300,000 clones, 75% to 95% of them appearing once. Participants were aged about 18 to 90 years from approximately 25 US areas. Sequencing was carried out using PBMCs or T cells enriched from blood (not recorded which). The origin of this receptor is a woman aged 18-29 years who had recovered from COVID-19. The rearrangement uses TRBV11-3 and TRBJ2-7, with TRBD2 identical over 7 bases. The CDR3, as DNA: TGTGCCAGCAGCTTTAGCGGGCTCTCCTACGAGCAGTACTTC. Its protein is CASSFSGLSYEQYF.